The sample holds a few counts of the clone carrying this T cell receptor (beta chain). The data originate from a study of identical twins. The V gene lost 5 bases and the J gene lost 1 base, with 14 bases spanning the gap. CDR3 length: 15 residues. The germline gives CDR1 ENHRY, CDR2 SYGVKD. TCRdb used MiXCR to reprocess the 5' RACE reads, holding one entry per CDR3 protein. The sample has some 1,700,000 distinct CDR3 sequences; 32% are singletons. The clonotype comes from a newborn girl in good health. The chain uses TRBV10-3 and TRBJ2-5; D may be TRBD1 (5 bases). Material: cord blood. The CDR3: CAISHGAPIQETQYF. DNA for the CDR3: TGTGCCATCAGTCATGGGGCCCCTATCCAAGAGACCCAGTACTTC.